This T cell receptor beta chain came from a study of CD8 T cells in Susac syndrome. To note about this clonotype: Its specificity is unknown.

Study-wide points: It was acknowledged in the study that its TCR sequencing and HLA analysis involved a relatively small number of individuals.

Random hexamers were used to reverse transcribe an amount of roughly 0.5 to 1 ug RNA. By means of immunoSEQ multiplex PCR, TCR beta CDR3 spanning 54 Vbeta and 13 Jbeta underwent amplification. TCRdb itself ran the immunoSEQ multiplex PCR reads through MiXCR, one entry per CDR3 protein. The profile shows over 100,000 distinct CDR3 sequences, about 96% of them singletons. TEMRA cells were FACS-enriched, unlike CD8+ and CD4+ T cells, which were negatively isolated. This CDR3 region has 14 residues. Looked up from germline, CDR1 is KGHDR and CDR2 is SFDVKD. J was trimmed by 7 bases and V by 2 bases; bases with no gene match: 3.

The chain employs TRBV24-1 and TRBJ1-2; 10 bases agree with TRBD1. The sequencing sample was made of CD4+ T cells from PBMCs. The receptor's source is a human donor in good health. The CDR3 DNA reads TGTGCCACCAGTGATTCGACAGGGGGCAGTGGCTACACCTTC. The encoded protein is CATSDSTGGSGYTF.